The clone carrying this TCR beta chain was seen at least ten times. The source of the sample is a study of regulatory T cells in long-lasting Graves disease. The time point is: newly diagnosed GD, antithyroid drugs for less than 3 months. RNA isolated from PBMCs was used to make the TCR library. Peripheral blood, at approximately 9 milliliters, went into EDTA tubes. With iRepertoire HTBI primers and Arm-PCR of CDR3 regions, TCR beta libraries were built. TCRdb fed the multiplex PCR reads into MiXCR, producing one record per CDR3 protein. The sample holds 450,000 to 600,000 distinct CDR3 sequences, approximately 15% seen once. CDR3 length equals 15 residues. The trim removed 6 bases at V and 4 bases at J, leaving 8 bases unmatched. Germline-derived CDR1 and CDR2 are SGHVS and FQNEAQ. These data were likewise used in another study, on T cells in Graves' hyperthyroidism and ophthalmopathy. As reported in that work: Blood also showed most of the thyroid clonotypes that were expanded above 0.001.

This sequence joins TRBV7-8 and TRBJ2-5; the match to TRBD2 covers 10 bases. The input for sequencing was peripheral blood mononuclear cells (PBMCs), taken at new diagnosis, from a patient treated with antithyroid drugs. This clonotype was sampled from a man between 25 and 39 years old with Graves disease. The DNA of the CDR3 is TGTGCCAGCAGGGACAGCGGGAGGGCCCCAGAGACCCAGTACTTC. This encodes CASRDSGRAPETQYF.